This TCR beta chain is from a study of response to subunit inactivated influenza vaccine. J lost 5 bases, V lost 2 bases, and 6 bases had no gene match. The CDR3 consists of 16 residues. CDR1 and CDR2 from the germline V gene are LGHNA and YNFKEQ. TCRdb itself ran the RT-PCR reads through MiXCR, one entry per CDR3 protein. The sample consists of about 830,000 distinct CDR3 sequences, about 18% of them appearing once. This clonotype was seen a few times. The chain links TRBV4-2 to TRBJ2-1, with 10 bases matching TRBD2. The material was PBMCs from blood, obtained roughly 5 days after vaccination. This sequence was found in a man in his forties or fifties who received an inactivated influenza vaccine. The CDR3, as DNA: TGTGCCAGCAGCCAATCTGGACTAGCGGCTAACAATGAGCAGTTCTTC. Translated: CASSQSGLAANNEQFF.